The rows below give T cell receptor beta chains drawn from one sample of a study of blood T cell repertoires in COVID-19. Libraries were prepared by immunoSEQ multiplex PCR; TCRdb keeps only in-frame clonotypes and omits some of them. The top ten clones hold 3% to 4.5% of a sample with tens of thousands of clones, 65% to 85% of them seen once. The sequencing input was PBMCs or T cells enriched from blood (not recorded which). These receptors were obtained from a woman aged 40 to 49 with acute COVID-19. CDR3s include the opening cysteine and the closing phenylalanine or tryptophan. A D gene is named only where the DNA matches it firmly. Not all rows give a size; the values are once, few, many and, for expanded clones, a class.

.,TRBJ1-3,TRBV2,.,TGTGCCAGACAATTCGGAAACACCATATATTTT,CARQFGNTIYF
.,TRBJ1-3,TRBV9,.,TGTGCCAGCAGCGGGAGGGGCGGGGGACAACTCTCTGGAAACACCATATATTTT,CASSGRGGGQLSGNTIYF
.,TRBJ2-1,TRBV5-1,.,TGCGCCAGCAGCTTGGCCACCAGGGGTGGGAGTGGGAATGAGCAGTTCTTC,CASSLATRGGSGNEQFF
.,TRBJ1-2,TRBV5-1,.,TGCGCCAGCAGTCTTACTAGGAAGTTACCAGGCCCCCGGCGCTATGGCTACACCTTC,CASSLTRKLPGPRRYGYTF
.,TRBJ1-1,TRBV27,.,TGTGCCAGCAGTCAGGGACTCTTGAACACTGAAGCTTTCTTT,CASSQGLLNTEAFF
.,TRBJ2-3,TRBV5-1,TRBD2,TGCGCCAGCAGCTTGGTCGGTTCCTTGGGACTAGCTGAAGATACGCAGTATTTT,CASSLVGSLGLAEDTQYF
.,TRBJ2-2,TRBV18,TRBD1,TGTGCCAGCTCGGACCCCGGGACAGCGTGGTCCGGGGAGCTGTTTTTT,CASSDPGTAWSGELFF
.,TRBJ2-1,TRBV10-2,TRBD1,TGCGCCAGCAGTGAGAGGGGGCGTTCCTACAATGAGCAGTTCTTC,CASSERGRSYNEQFF
.,TRBJ1-1,TRBV18,.,TGTGCCAGCTCACCACTCCCACAGGGATCAAGTTTCACTGAAGCTTTCTTT,CASSPLPQGSSFTEAFF
.,TRBJ1-1,TRBV15,TRBD1,TGTGCCACCAGCAGAGCCGGGACAGGGGGATCAGTAAAAGCTTTCTTT,CATSRAGTGGSVKAFF
once,TRBJ2-1,TRBV3-1/TRBV3-2,TRBD2,TGTGCCAGCAGCCCAGGAGGACTAGCGGGAGAGCAGTTCTTC,CASSPGGLAGEQFF
few,TRBJ2-3,TRBV6-5,TRBD1,TGTGCCAGCAGACAGGGGGCAGATACGCAGTATTTT,CASRQGADTQYF
once,TRBJ2-1,TRBV24-1,.,TGTGCCACCAGTGACGCGGGAAGGTCCTACAATGAACAGTTCTTC,CATSDAGRSYNEQFF
once,TRBJ2-2,TRBV14,.,TGTGCCAGCAGCTTCCTAGCCCCCGGGGAGCTGTTTTTT,CASSFLAPGELFF
.,TRBJ1-1,TRBV28,.,TGTGCCAGCACCCGAGGCACTGAAGCTTTCTTT,CASTRGTEAFF
.,TRBJ2-7,TRBV19,TRBD1,TGTGCCAGTAGTATGCGGACAGGGGCGTCCGACGAGCAGTACTTC,CASSMRTGASDEQYF
.,TRBJ2-5,TRBV10-3,.,TGTGCCATCGGACAGCTACAAGAGACCCAGTACTTC,CAIGQLQETQYF
.,TRBJ2-5,TRBV28,.,TGTGCCAGCTACTTCGACAGCCAAGAGACCCAGTACTTC,CASYFDSQETQYF
.,TRBJ2-2,TRBV24-1,.,TGTGCCACCAGTGATTTGACTTTGAGCGGGGAGCTGTTTTTT,CATSDLTLSGELFF
few,TRBJ1-5,TRBV5-1,.,TGCGCCAGCCCGACCAGGAGGGTGACGGGCAATCAGCCCCAGCATTTT,CASPTRRVTGNQPQHF
.,TRBJ2-1,TRBV27,TRBD2,TGTGCCAGCAGTTCCCTAGACCTCGGGGGGGCTAAAGAGCAGTTCTTC,CASSSLDLGGAKEQFF
.,TRBJ1-6,TRBV28,.,TGTGCCAGCCACGGGGGAGTTTCGTATTCACCCCTCCACTTT,CASHGGVSYSPLHF
.,TRBJ1-1,TRBV5-1,.,TGCGCCAGCAGCTTAGAGGGCTTGAACACTGAAGCTTTCTTT,CASSLEGLNTEAFF
.,TRBJ1-1,TRBV5-4,.,TGTGCCAGCAGCTTTCAGCCGGGACACCAAAACACTGAAGCTTTCTTT,CASSFQPGHQNTEAFF
few,TRBJ2-3,TRBV3-1/TRBV3-2,.,TGTGCCAGCAGACGGGGGAAGCCCACAGATACGCAGTATTTT,CASRRGKPTDTQYF
few,TRBJ2-1,TRBV4-1,.,TGCGCCAGCAGCCAACAGTTCGGGTCAACCTACAATGAGCAGTTCTTC,CASSQQFGSTYNEQFF
once,TRBJ1-5,TRBV11-1,.,TGTGCCAGCAGCTTTTCGGGGGGGCAGCCCCAGCATTTT,CASSFSGGQPQHF
.,TRBJ1-2,TRBV27,TRBD1,TGTGCCAGCAGTTCATCGACAGGGGGCCCACTAGGCTATGGCTACACCTTC,CASSSSTGGPLGYGYTF
once,TRBJ1-1,TRBV19,TRBD1,TGTGCCAGTAGTATAGACAGGGGGCTTGTGACTGAAGCTTTCTTT,CASSIDRGLVTEAFF
.,TRBJ1-2,TRBV11-3,TRBD1,TGTGCCAGCAGCCGGGACAGGGGGATCTATGGCTACACCTTC,CASSRDRGIYGYTF
once,TRBJ1-2,TRBV19,TRBD1,TGTGCCAGTAGCAGGGACAGGGGGCGGTATGGCTACACCTTC,CASSRDRGRYGYTF
.,TRBJ1-3,TRBV18,.,TGTGCCAGCTCACCCTCCGTAGGAGAGACCTCTGGAAACACCATATATTTT,CASSPSVGETSGNTIYF
.,TRBJ2-3,TRBV5-8,.,TGTGCCAGCAGCTTGGGTAACACAGATACGCAGTATTTT,CASSLGNTDTQYF
.,TRBJ2-1,TRBV2,TRBD2,TGTGCCAGCAGTAGACTAGCGGGAAACTACAATGAGCAGTTCTTC,CASSRLAGNYNEQFF
few,TRBJ2-5,TRBV5-1,TRBD1,TGCGCCAGCAGCTGGACAGGGGGACGAGAGACCCAGTACTTC,CASSWTGGRETQYF
.,TRBJ1-1,TRBV14,.,TGTGCCAGCAGCCAAGCCAAGGGGCTGGGCACTGAAGCTTTCTTT,CASSQAKGLGTEAFF
.,TRBJ2-7,TRBV28,TRBD2,TGTGCCAGCAGTTTATACCCACCACTAGCGGGAGAGGTGGAGCAGTACTTC,CASSLYPPLAGEVEQYF
.,TRBJ1-5,TRBV19,.,TGTGCCAGTAGTATAGACGGGGGAAATCAGCCCCAGCATTTT,CASSIDGGNQPQHF
once,TRBJ2-3,TRBV10-3,.,TGTGCCATCAGTGAGTCTAGTGTGGCTAGCCGAGATACGCAGTATTTT,CAISESSVASRDTQYF
.,TRBJ2-3,TRBV3-1/TRBV3-2,TRBD2,TGTGCCAGCAGCCAGGGACTAGCTGGCGGCACAGATACGCAGTATTTT,CASSQGLAGGTDTQYF
.,TRBJ1-2,TRBV9,TRBD1,TGTGCCAGCAGCGTAGCTTGGACAGGTCTTGACTATGGCTACACCTTC,CASSVAWTGLDYGYTF
once,TRBJ2-1,TRBV29-1,TRBD2,TGCAGCGTTGAAGACTCAGCGGGGGACTCCTACAATGAGCAGTTCTTC,CSVEDSAGDSYNEQFF
.,TRBJ1-2,TRBV5-6,.,TGTGCCAGCAGCTTGGGGGAGGAGGATTGGGGCTACACCTTC,CASSLGEEDWGYTF
.,TRBJ1-3,TRBV6-5,.,TGTGCCAGCAGTTCCCCGGGAGGGGCTGGAAACACCATATATTTT,CASSSPGGAGNTIYF
.,TRBJ1-6,TRBV30,.,TGTGCCTTGCTCAGAGTAGACTCTTATTCACCCCTCCACTTT,CALLRVDSYSPLHF
.,TRBJ2-1,TRBV5-4,.,TGTGCCAGCAGCAGAACAGAATACAATGAGCAGTTCTTC,CASSRTEYNEQFF
.,TRBJ2-4,TRBV3-1/TRBV3-2,.,TGTGCCAGCAGCCAAGAAGTAGAGTTAGCCAAAAACATTCAGTACTTC,CASSQEVELAKNIQYF
.,TRBJ1-2,TRBV5-6,.,TGTGCCAGCAGCTTGGGGGGCAGGGGCTATGGCTACACCTTC,CASSLGGRGYGYTF
.,TRBJ2-5,TRBV5-4,.,TGTGCCAGCAGCTTGGTTGGGGAGCAAGAGACCCAGTACTTC,CASSLVGEQETQYF
once,TRBJ1-5,TRBV27,TRBD1,TGTGCCAGCAGGACCGGGACAGTGGGGAATCAGCCCCAGCATTTT,CASRTGTVGNQPQHF
.,TRBJ2-3,TRBV6-5,.,TGTGCCAGTTTGGCTAGCGGCACAGATACGCAGTATTTT,CASLASGTDTQYF
.,TRBJ2-1,TRBV27,TRBD2,TGTGCCAGCAGTCCCGGGACTAGCGGCACGGGTGAGCAGTTCTTC,CASSPGTSGTGEQFF
.,TRBJ1-2,TRBV19,TRBD1,TGTGCCAGCCACCCAGGGGGGAACTATGGCTACACCTTC,CASHPGGNYGYTF
.,TRBJ2-3,TRBV2,TRBD2,TGTGCCAGCAACTGGGGACTAGACTATTTT,CASNWGLDYF
.,TRBJ2-1,TRBV5-1,TRBD2,TGCGCCAGCAGCTTGGCGCTAGCGGGGGGATTTAATGAGCAGTTCTTC,CASSLALAGGFNEQFF